These T cell receptor beta chains were read from a single sample in a study of beta chain features in type 1 diabetes. The repertoire was sequenced with immunoSEQ multiplex PCR; TCRdb's copy has only in-frame clones and lacks some. The sample lists about 270,000 clones, roughly 14% occurring once. What was sequenced was naive CD4+ T cells from blood. These receptor sequences come from a woman in her 40s in good health. Both conserved end residues are part of each CDR3. The order of the fields is clone size, J gene, V gene, D gene, CDR3 protein, CDR3 DNA. A D gene is named only where the DNA matches it firmly. Not every row has a clone size; where given, it reads once, few, many or a size class.

abundance: few
j_gene: TRBJ2-1
v_gene: TRBV2
d_gene: TRBD1
CDR3aa: CASRNTGGPYNEQFF
CDR3nt: TGTGCCAGCAGGAACACAGGGGGCCCCTACAATGAGCAGTTCTTC

abundance: .
j_gene: TRBJ1-1
v_gene: TRBV6-5
d_gene: TRBD1
CDR3aa: CASSPSGQGNTEAFF
CDR3nt: TGTGCCAGCAGTCCCTCGGGACAGGGGAACACTGAAGCTTTCTTT

abundance: .
j_gene: TRBJ1-3
v_gene: TRBV7-8
d_gene: .
CDR3aa: CASSPYSGNTIYF
CDR3nt: TGTGCCAGCAGCCCCTATTCTGGAAACACCATATATTTT

abundance: .
j_gene: TRBJ2-2
v_gene: TRBV5-8
d_gene: .
CDR3aa: CASSQQGILTGELFF
CDR3nt: TGTGCCAGCAGCCAACAGGGAATACTCACCGGGGAGCTGTTTTTT

abundance: few
j_gene: TRBJ2-5
v_gene: TRBV10-1
d_gene: .
CDR3aa: CASSERETQYF
CDR3nt: TGCGCCAGCAGTGAACGGGAGACCCAGTACTTC

abundance: few
j_gene: TRBJ1-1
v_gene: TRBV14
d_gene: .
CDR3aa: CASGRNTEAFF
CDR3nt: TGTGCCAGCGGGAGGAACACTGAAGCTTTCTTT

abundance: few
j_gene: TRBJ2-1
v_gene: TRBV19
d_gene: TRBD2
CDR3aa: CASMQVTSGGKQFF
CDR3nt: TGTGCCAGTATGCAGGTGACTAGCGGAGGAAAGCAGTTCTTC

abundance: .
j_gene: TRBJ1-6
v_gene: TRBV5-8
d_gene: .
CDR3aa: CASSPRASYNSPLHF
CDR3nt: TGTGCCAGCAGCCCCCGCGCCTCCTATAATTCACCCCTCCACTTT

abundance: .
j_gene: TRBJ1-3
v_gene: TRBV18
d_gene: .
CDR3aa: CASSPLDSGNTIYF
CDR3nt: TGTGCCAGCTCACCACTAGACTCTGGAAACACCATATATTTT

abundance: .
j_gene: TRBJ1-2
v_gene: TRBV7-9
d_gene: TRBD1
CDR3aa: CASSFLDRQHGYTF
CDR3nt: TGTGCCAGCAGCTTTCTGGACAGGCAGCATGGCTACACCTTC

abundance: .
j_gene: TRBJ1-1
v_gene: TRBV7-2
d_gene: .
CDR3aa: CASTARGRNTEAFF
CDR3nt: TGTGCCAGCACCGCTAGGGGGAGGAACACTGAAGCTTTCTTT

abundance: .
j_gene: TRBJ2-3
v_gene: TRBV9
d_gene: .
CDR3aa: CASSELGAWEDTQYF
CDR3nt: TGTGCCAGCAGCGAGCTGGGGGCCTGGGAAGATACGCAGTATTTT

abundance: few
j_gene: TRBJ2-5
v_gene: TRBV7-2
d_gene: TRBD2
CDR3aa: CASSLSRGGETQYF
CDR3nt: TGTGCCAGCAGCCTCTCCCGGGGGGGGGAGACCCAGTACTTC

abundance: .
j_gene: TRBJ2-5
v_gene: TRBV5-4
d_gene: .
CDR3aa: CASSLAEAYQETQYF
CDR3nt: TGTGCCAGCAGCCTTGCCGAAGCGTACCAAGAGACCCAGTACTTC

abundance: few
j_gene: TRBJ1-2
v_gene: TRBV6-5
d_gene: TRBD1
CDR3aa: CARDRGYGYTF
CDR3nt: TGTGCCAGGGACAGGGGGTATGGCTACACCTTC

abundance: few
j_gene: TRBJ1-6
v_gene: TRBV7-2
d_gene: .
CDR3aa: CASSPYGRGNNSPLHF
CDR3nt: TGTGCCAGCAGCCCCTACGGGAGGGGGAACAATTCACCCCTCCACTTT

abundance: few
j_gene: TRBJ2-1
v_gene: TRBV2
d_gene: TRBD2
CDR3aa: CASSGSSGGAWDEQFF
CDR3nt: TGTGCCAGCAGTGGAAGTAGCGGGGGGGCTTGGGATGAGCAGTTCTTC

abundance: .
j_gene: TRBJ1-4
v_gene: TRBV9
d_gene: .
CDR3aa: CASSVGGWDEKLFF
CDR3nt: TGTGCCAGCAGCGTAGGAGGGTGGGATGAAAAACTGTTTTTT

abundance: .
j_gene: TRBJ1-2
v_gene: TRBV11-2
d_gene: TRBD1
CDR3aa: CASRRTGVGYTF
CDR3nt: TGTGCCAGCAGGCGGACAGGGGTCGGCTACACCTTC

abundance: once
j_gene: TRBJ2-3
v_gene: TRBV5-1
d_gene: TRBD2
CDR3aa: CASSLGLAGGLGDTQYF
CDR3nt: TGCGCCAGCAGCCTCGGACTAGCGGGGGGGCTAGGAGATACGCAGTATTTT

abundance: few
j_gene: TRBJ1-1
v_gene: TRBV4-3
d_gene: .
CDR3aa: CASSQDIRVEAFF
CDR3nt: TGCGCCAGCAGCCAAGATATACGGGTTGAAGCTTTCTTT

abundance: once
j_gene: TRBJ1-1
v_gene: TRBV6-5
d_gene: .
CDR3aa: CASSYSAGPTEAFF
CDR3nt: TGTGCCAGCAGTTACTCGGCGGGTCCCACTGAAGCTTTCTTT

abundance: .
j_gene: TRBJ2-2
v_gene: TRBV10-3
d_gene: TRBD2
CDR3aa: CAIKSASGTNTGELFF
CDR3nt: TGTGCCATCAAATCCGCTAGCGGGACGAACACCGGGGAGCTGTTTTTT

abundance: few
j_gene: TRBJ1-1
v_gene: TRBV11-2
d_gene: .
CDR3aa: CASSFSGATEAFF
CDR3nt: TGTGCCAGCAGCTTTTCTGGGGCCACTGAAGCTTTCTTT

abundance: .
j_gene: TRBJ2-2
v_gene: TRBV7-9
d_gene: .
CDR3aa: CASSFQLTGELFF
CDR3nt: TGTGCCAGCAGCTTCCAATTGACCGGGGAGCTGTTTTTT

abundance: .
j_gene: TRBJ1-2
v_gene: TRBV14
d_gene: TRBD1
CDR3aa: CASSQAGTALYGYTF
CDR3nt: TGTGCCAGCAGCCAGGCCGGGACAGCTCTCTATGGCTACACCTTC

abundance: .
j_gene: TRBJ2-1
v_gene: TRBV10-3
d_gene: .
CDR3aa: CAISGFGTNNEQFF
CDR3nt: TGTGCCATCAGTGGATTCGGGACAAACAATGAGCAGTTCTTC

abundance: few
j_gene: TRBJ1-1
v_gene: TRBV6-1
d_gene: .
CDR3aa: CASSASGASTEAFF
CDR3nt: TGTGCCAGCAGTGCGAGTGGGGCGTCCACTGAAGCTTTCTTT

abundance: .
j_gene: TRBJ2-7
v_gene: TRBV28
d_gene: .
CDR3aa: CASRGGGIPTYEQYF
CDR3nt: TGTGCCAGCAGAGGGGGAGGGATCCCTACCTACGAGCAGTACTTC

abundance: few
j_gene: TRBJ2-7
v_gene: TRBV18
d_gene: TRBD1
CDR3aa: CASSPPGQSRSYEQYF
CDR3nt: TGTGCCAGCTCACCACCGGGACAGTCCCGATCCTACGAGCAGTACTTC

abundance: .
j_gene: TRBJ2-3
v_gene: TRBV21-1
d_gene: .
CDR3aa: CASSKGLAGPGNDTQYF
CDR3nt: TGTGCCAGCAGCAAAGGCCTAGCGGGGCCAGGCAATGATACGCAGTATTTT

abundance: .
j_gene: TRBJ2-7
v_gene: TRBV5-1
d_gene: TRBD1
CDR3aa: CASSSTGDEQYF
CDR3nt: TGCGCCAGCAGCTCGACAGGGGACGAGCAGTACTTC

abundance: .
j_gene: TRBJ2-3
v_gene: TRBV6-6
d_gene: TRBD2
CDR3aa: CASSYSASGGTDTQYF
CDR3nt: TGTGCCAGCAGTTACTCGGCTAGCGGGGGCACAGATACGCAGTATTTT

abundance: few
j_gene: TRBJ2-7
v_gene: TRBV10-3
d_gene: TRBD1
CDR3aa: CAIRAVQGASYEQYF
CDR3nt: TGTGCCATCAGGGCAGTACAGGGGGCCTCCTACGAGCAGTACTTC

abundance: .
j_gene: TRBJ1-2
v_gene: TRBV10-3
d_gene: TRBD1
CDR3aa: CAIRQTGGGDGYTF
CDR3nt: TGTGCCATCAGACAGACAGGGGGCGGCGATGGCTACACCTTC

abundance: .
j_gene: TRBJ1-2
v_gene: TRBV7-9
d_gene: .
CDR3aa: CASSFPRGKDYGYTF
CDR3nt: TGTGCCAGCAGCTTTCCCCGAGGGAAGGACTATGGCTACACCTTC

abundance: .
j_gene: TRBJ2-5
v_gene: TRBV9
d_gene: TRBD2
CDR3aa: CASSGTSGTYQETQYF
CDR3nt: TGTGCCAGCAGCGGGACTAGCGGGACGTACCAAGAGACCCAGTACTTC

abundance: .
j_gene: TRBJ1-4
v_gene: TRBV7-6
d_gene: TRBD1
CDR3aa: CASSPTNDRGYPANEKLFF
CDR3nt: TGTGCCAGCAGCCCAACCAACGACAGGGGATACCCGGCTAATGAAAAACTGTTTTTT

abundance: .
j_gene: TRBJ1-1
v_gene: TRBV12-5
d_gene: .
CDR3aa: CASGYGSNAEAFF
CDR3nt: TGTGCTAGTGGCTACGGGTCGAACGCTGAAGCTTTCTTT

abundance: few
j_gene: TRBJ1-5
v_gene: TRBV5-1
d_gene: .
CDR3aa: CASSRDSNQPQHF
CDR3nt: TGCGCCAGCAGCCGAGATAGCAATCAGCCCCAGCATTTT

abundance: .
j_gene: TRBJ2-2
v_gene: TRBV11-3
d_gene: TRBD2
CDR3aa: CASSLGDAGGRELFF
CDR3nt: TGTGCCAGCAGCTTAGGTGACGCGGGGGGCCGGGAGCTGTTTTTT

abundance: .
j_gene: TRBJ1-6
v_gene: TRBV7-2
d_gene: .
CDR3aa: CASSLVTNSPLHF
CDR3nt: TGTGCCAGCAGCTTAGTTACAAATTCACCCCTCCACTTT

abundance: many
j_gene: TRBJ2-1
v_gene: TRBV12-5
d_gene: TRBD1
CDR3aa: CASGWPGQAYNEQFF
CDR3nt: TGTGCTAGTGGCTGGCCGGGACAGGCTTACAATGAGCAGTTCTTC

abundance: few
j_gene: TRBJ2-7
v_gene: TRBV7-2
d_gene: .
CDR3aa: CASSPPGGHVLGEQYF
CDR3nt: TGTGCCAGCAGCCCCCCGGGCGGGCACGTTCTCGGGGAGCAGTACTTC

abundance: .
j_gene: TRBJ2-6
v_gene: TRBV5-6
d_gene: .
CDR3aa: CASSVRTAANVLTF
CDR3nt: TGTGCCAGCAGCGTGAGAACTGCGGCCAACGTCCTGACTTTC

abundance: .
j_gene: TRBJ1-6
v_gene: TRBV6-6
d_gene: TRBD1
CDR3aa: CASSSRQGSNSPLHF
CDR3nt: TGTGCCAGCAGTTCCCGACAGGGCTCAAATTCACCCCTCCACTTT

abundance: few
j_gene: TRBJ2-6
v_gene: TRBV5-4
d_gene: .
CDR3aa: CASSPRLGQASGANVLTF
CDR3nt: TGTGCCAGCAGCCCCCGGCTGGGGCAGGCCTCTGGGGCCAACGTCCTGACTTTC

abundance: .
j_gene: TRBJ2-3
v_gene: TRBV5-1
d_gene: TRBD2
CDR3aa: CASSLMASGGSDTQYF
CDR3nt: TGCGCCAGCAGCTTGATGGCTAGCGGGGGGTCAGATACGCAGTATTTT

abundance: .
j_gene: TRBJ1-1
v_gene: TRBV2
d_gene: .
CDR3aa: CASRRTASTEAFF
CDR3nt: TGTGCCAGCAGAAGGACAGCGAGCACTGAAGCTTTCTTT

abundance: .
j_gene: TRBJ2-7
v_gene: TRBV7-2
d_gene: TRBD1
CDR3aa: CASSLRGGPSYEQYF
CDR3nt: TGTGCCAGCAGCTTAAGAGGGGGCCCCTCCTACGAGCAGTACTTC

abundance: .
j_gene: TRBJ1-2
v_gene: TRBV5-8
d_gene: TRBD1
CDR3aa: CASSLTTTGFGYTF
CDR3nt: TGTGCCAGCAGCTTGACAACGACAGGGTTCGGCTACACCTTC

abundance: once
j_gene: TRBJ1-4
v_gene: TRBV6-1
d_gene: .
CDR3aa: CASGEREVKLFF
CDR3nt: TGTGCCAGCGGGGAGAGGGAAGTAAAACTGTTTTTT

abundance: few
j_gene: TRBJ2-7
v_gene: TRBV2
d_gene: TRBD2
CDR3aa: CASSEGSWGGEQYF
CDR3nt: TGTGCCAGCAGTGAAGGTTCATGGGGGGGCGAGCAGTACTTC

abundance: .
j_gene: TRBJ1-5
v_gene: TRBV11-2
d_gene: TRBD1
CDR3aa: CASSPTGPQPQHF
CDR3nt: TGTGCCAGCAGTCCGACAGGGCCTCAGCCCCAGCATTTT